This T cell receptor beta chain was sequenced in a study of blood T cell repertoires in COVID-19. The wider study: The United States, Italy and Spain were the sources of the acute and convalescent COVID-19 samples. Sources were T cells, B-cell-depleted T cells, or PBMCs; the material itself was cDNA or gDNA.

Authors' processing steps: Reference gene primer amplification gave nucleated cell count estimates. Generated by immunoSEQ multiplex PCR, the TCRdb table keeps only in-frame clones and is missing some. The DNA was the basis for D and trimming; V, J and clone size are from that table. The sample carries approximately 290,000 clones, about nine tenths recorded once. This CDR3 has 17 residues. CDR1 is MNHEY, CDR2 SMNVEV, per germline (reference sequence). After removal of 4 bases from V and 4 bases from J, the junction contained 12 bases not matched to a gene. The sample comprised peripheral blood. The rearrangement uses TRBV27 and TRBJ2-3; 9 bases are shared with TRBD2. This TCR came from a man between 18 and 29 years old with active or convalescent COVID-19. The CDR3 bases are TGTGCCAGCAGTTCGGGTAGCGGGAGTACCACTGCAGATACGCAGTATTTT. It is translated as CASSSGSGSTTADTQYF.